Below, 8 T cell receptor beta chains from the same sample are listed, as sequenced in a study of cytomegalovirus exposure and HLA in healthy donors. PCR employed 60 Vbeta and 13 Jbeta primers. Here immunoSEQ multiplex PCR was the method, and the copy in TCRdb shows in-frame clones only, minus some. Among approximately 100,000 clones, approximately 72% were seen once, and the ten largest hold around 14%. Sample: PBMCs. The receptors stem from a male donor in good health and CMV-seropositive.

This clone has more than one count but fewer than ten. This chain links TRBV6-4 with TRBJ2-7, with D maybe TRBD2 (5 bases). V was clipped by 0 bases and J by 6 bases, with 9 bases between them. This CDR3 contains 13 residues. Per germline, CDR1 MRHNA and CDR2 SNTAGT. Here the CDR3 reads CASSDSATSEQYF. Written as DNA, the CDR3 is TGTGCCAGCAGTGACTCGGCTACTAGCGAGCAGTACTTC.

The V and J genes are TRBV25-1 and TRBJ1-2, with 7 bases lining up with TRBD1. V lost 3 bases to trimming and J lost 8 bases; unmatched junction nucleotides: 18. The CDR3 is 17 amino acids. Per germline, CDR1 MGHDK and CDR2 SYGVNS. This chain's CDR3 is CASSDPRQGVSVWGYTF. The CDR3 DNA is TGTGCCAGCAGTGACCCCCGGCAGGGGGTCAGCGTTTGGGGCTACACCTTC.

This clone was counted a few times. V usage is TRBV2 and J usage is TRBJ2-7; the D gene is possibly TRBD1 (6 bases). The CDR3 length is 13 residues. Germline assignment: CDR1 SNHLY and CDR2 FYNNEI. Deletions cut 7 bases from V and 6 bases from J, with 16 bases between. The CDR3 DNA reads TGTGCCAGCACCCAAACAGGGTCGGGCGAGCAGTACTTC. This codes for CASTQTGSGEQYF.

This chain connects TRBV30 to TRBJ2-3; D gene uncertain. The CDR3 contains 11 residues. The germline gives CDR1 GTSNPN, CDR2 SVGIG (reference sequence). V dropped 4 bases and J dropped 3 bases, with 5 bases sitting between them. The CDR3 here is CAWTGTDTQYF. CDR3 nucleotides: TGTGCCTGGACCGGGACAGATACGCAGTATTTT.

This chain uses TRBV14 with TRBJ1-1; possibly TRBD1 for D (5 bases). The ends were cut back, 6 bases at V and 5 bases at J, with 19 bases in the middle. CDR1 and CDR2 from the germline V gene are SGHDN and FVKESK. CDR3 length: 15 residues. The CDR3 DNA reads TGTGCCAGCAGTACCGGGGGGGGGTTGAGTACTGAAGCTTTCTTT. It specifies CASSTGGGLSTEAFF.

V gene TRBV27 combines with J gene TRBJ2-3; 10 bases map to TRBD2. This CDR3 contains 16 residues. V was clipped by 5 bases and J by 1 base; unmatched bases: 6. CDR1 and CDR2 from the germline V gene are MNHEY and SMNVEV (reference sequence). The CDR3 here is CASSPVGTSGTDTQYF. CDR3 nucleotide sequence: TGTGCCAGCAGTCCCGTCGGGACTAGCGGCACAGATACGCAGTATTTT.

This clone occurred a few times. This chain connects TRBV7-9 to TRBJ1-2; a possible D gene is TRBD1 (5 bases). The CDR3 extends over 13 amino acids. The ends were cut back, 5 bases at V and 3 bases at J, with 10 bases in the middle. Germline CDR1 and CDR2: SEHNR and FQNEAQ (reference sequence). CDR3 sequence: CASSRTQDYGYTF. For the CDR3, the DNA is TGTGCCAGCAGCCGAACACAGGACTATGGCTACACCTTC.

The chain combines TRBV4-2 with TRBJ2-6; D call uncertain. Germline V gene sequence: CDR1 LGHNA, CDR2 YNFKEQ. CDR3 length: 15 amino acids. The V end was cut by 0 bases, the J end by 0 bases, with 3 bases between. CDR3 nucleotide sequence: TGTGCCAGCAGCCAAGAGTACTCTGGGGCCAACGTCCTGACTTTC. Amino acids: CASSQEYSGANVLTF.